The T cell receptor beta chain described here comes from a study of cytomegalovirus exposure and HLA in healthy donors. Use of 60 Vbeta and 13 Jbeta primers characterized the PCR. TCRdb keeps only in-frame clones here, not all; method: immunoSEQ multiplex PCR. The table has 130,000 or so clones, roughly three quarters seen once. Study-level results: Among TCR beta chains, those listed as cytomegalovirus-associated numbered about 160.

A remark on this clone: Its antigen is not identified.

This CDR3 is 17 amino acids long. Germline CDR1 reads SGHRS; CDR2 reads YFSETQ. V gave up 0 bases and J gave up 4 bases, with 18 bases separating them. This TCR came from an older woman in good health and CMV-seronegative. Sequenced sample: PBMCs. The V call is TRBV5-1, the J call TRBJ2-3; tentatively, D is TRBD1 (6 bases). The CDR3 DNA follows: TGCGCCAGCAGCTTGGAGGGGGTAGAGGGTCCGGCAGATACGCAGTATTTT. Its protein is CASSLEGVEGPADTQYF.